The entry below gives a single T cell receptor beta chain sequence along with its context. This entry is derived from a study of beta chain features in type 1 diabetes. Sequenced material consisted of expressed TCRB transcripts (all of the isolated RNA was reverse transcribed). Clones were read by immunoSEQ multiplex PCR, and TCRdb kept only the in-frame ones, dropping some. Of some 240,000 clones in the sample, about a tenth were seen once. The authors took one heparinised blood draw, averaging roughly 100 mL, from each donor. Using CD45RO/CCR7/CD25/CD127/CD95/CD27, CD4+ naive, central memory, regulatory and stem cell-like memory cells were sorted. The V end was cut by 4 bases, the J end by 8 bases, with 11 bases between. Germline CDR1 is SGHDN and CDR2 is FVKESK. The CDR3 contains 13 residues.

The chain employs TRBV14 and TRBJ1-4; D is ambiguous. Sequenced: central memory CD4+ T cells from blood. This TCR derives from a young man in good health. For the CDR3, the DNA is TGTGCCAGCAGCCGCAGGCGTGGGGAAAAACTGTTTTTT. Amino acids: CASSRRRGEKLFF.